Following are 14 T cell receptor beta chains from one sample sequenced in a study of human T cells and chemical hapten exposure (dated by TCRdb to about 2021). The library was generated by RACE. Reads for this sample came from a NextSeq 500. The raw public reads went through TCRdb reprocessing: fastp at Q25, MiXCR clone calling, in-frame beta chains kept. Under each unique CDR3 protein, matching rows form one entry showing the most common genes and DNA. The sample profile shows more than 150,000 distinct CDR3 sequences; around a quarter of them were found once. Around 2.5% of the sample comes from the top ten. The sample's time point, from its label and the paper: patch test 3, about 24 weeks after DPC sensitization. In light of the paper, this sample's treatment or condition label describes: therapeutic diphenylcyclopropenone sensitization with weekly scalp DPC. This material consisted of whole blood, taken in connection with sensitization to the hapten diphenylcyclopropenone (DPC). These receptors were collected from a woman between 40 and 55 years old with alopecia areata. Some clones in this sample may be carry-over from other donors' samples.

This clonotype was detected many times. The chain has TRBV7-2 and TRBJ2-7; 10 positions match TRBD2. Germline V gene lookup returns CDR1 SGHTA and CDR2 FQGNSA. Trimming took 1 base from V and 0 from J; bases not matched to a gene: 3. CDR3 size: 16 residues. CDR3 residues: CASSLGPSGSSYEQYF. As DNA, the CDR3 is TGTGCCAGCAGCTTAGGCCCTAGCGGGAGCTCCTACGAGCAGTACTTC.

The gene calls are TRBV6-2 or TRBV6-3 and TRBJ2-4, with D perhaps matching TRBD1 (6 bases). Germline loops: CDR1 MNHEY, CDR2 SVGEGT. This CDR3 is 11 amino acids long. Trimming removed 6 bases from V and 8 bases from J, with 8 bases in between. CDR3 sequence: CASSYRDIQYF. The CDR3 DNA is TGTGCCAGCAGCTACAGGGACATTCAGTACTTC.

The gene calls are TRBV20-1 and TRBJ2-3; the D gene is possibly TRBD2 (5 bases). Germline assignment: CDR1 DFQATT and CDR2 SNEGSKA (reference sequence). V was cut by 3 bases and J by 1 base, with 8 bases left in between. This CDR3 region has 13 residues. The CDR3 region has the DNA TGCAGTGCTAGCGGGATACGCACAGATACGCAGTATTTT. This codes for CSASGIRTDTQYF.

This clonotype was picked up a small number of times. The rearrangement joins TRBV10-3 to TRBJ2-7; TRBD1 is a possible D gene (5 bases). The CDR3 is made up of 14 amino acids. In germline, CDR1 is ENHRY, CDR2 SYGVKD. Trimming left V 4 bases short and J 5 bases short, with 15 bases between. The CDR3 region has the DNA TGTGCCATCAGTGTGCGGCAGGGTAAGGACGAGCAGTACTTC. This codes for CAISVRQGKDEQYF.

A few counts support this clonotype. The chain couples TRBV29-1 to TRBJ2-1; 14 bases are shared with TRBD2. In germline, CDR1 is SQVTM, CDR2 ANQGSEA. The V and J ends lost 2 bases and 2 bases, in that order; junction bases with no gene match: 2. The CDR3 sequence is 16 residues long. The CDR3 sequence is CSVELGLAGAYNEQFF. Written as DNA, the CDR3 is TGCAGCGTTGAACTGGGACTAGCGGGAGCCTACAATGAGCAGTTCTTC.

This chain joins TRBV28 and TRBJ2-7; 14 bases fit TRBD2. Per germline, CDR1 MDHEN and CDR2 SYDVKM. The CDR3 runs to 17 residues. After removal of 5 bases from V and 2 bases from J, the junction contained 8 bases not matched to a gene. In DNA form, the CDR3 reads TGTGCCAGCAGTACCGGACTAGCGGGAGGTGCCGCCTACGAGCAGTACTTC. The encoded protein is CASSTGLAGGAAYEQYF.

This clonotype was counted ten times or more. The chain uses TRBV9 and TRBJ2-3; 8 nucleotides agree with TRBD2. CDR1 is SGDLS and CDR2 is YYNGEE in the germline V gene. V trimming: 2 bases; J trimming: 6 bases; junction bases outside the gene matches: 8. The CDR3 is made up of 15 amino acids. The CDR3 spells CASSVGSAGADTQYF. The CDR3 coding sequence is TGTGCCAGCAGCGTGGGTTCAGCGGGAGCCGATACGCAGTATTTT.

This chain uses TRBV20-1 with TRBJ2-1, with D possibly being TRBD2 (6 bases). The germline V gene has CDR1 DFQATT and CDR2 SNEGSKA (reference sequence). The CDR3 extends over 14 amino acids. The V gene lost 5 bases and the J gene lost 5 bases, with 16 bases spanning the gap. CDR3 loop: CSAYSGPLNNEQFF. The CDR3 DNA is TGCAGTGCTTACAGCGGGCCCCTGAACAATGAGCAGTTCTTC.

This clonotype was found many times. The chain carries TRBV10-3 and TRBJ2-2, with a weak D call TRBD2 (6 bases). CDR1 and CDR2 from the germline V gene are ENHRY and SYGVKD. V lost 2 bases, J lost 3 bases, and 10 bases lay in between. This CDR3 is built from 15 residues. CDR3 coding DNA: TGTGCCATCAGTGAGGTGGGCGGGGACACCGGGGAGCTGTTTTTT. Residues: CAISEVGGDTGELFF.

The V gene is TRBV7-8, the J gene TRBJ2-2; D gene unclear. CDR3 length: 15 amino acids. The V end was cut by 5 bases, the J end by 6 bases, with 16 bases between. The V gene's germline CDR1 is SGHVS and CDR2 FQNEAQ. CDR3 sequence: CASSRITRPPGELFF. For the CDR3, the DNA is TGTGCCAGCAGCCGTATTACCCGCCCCCCCGGGGAGCTGTTTTTT.

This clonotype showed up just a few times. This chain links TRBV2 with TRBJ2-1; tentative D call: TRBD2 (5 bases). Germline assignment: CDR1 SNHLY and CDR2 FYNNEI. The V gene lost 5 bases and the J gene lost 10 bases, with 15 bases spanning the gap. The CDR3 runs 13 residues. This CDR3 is CASSWTAGGEQFF. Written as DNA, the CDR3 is TGTGCCAGCAGTTGGACTGCGGGTGGAGAGCAGTTCTTC.

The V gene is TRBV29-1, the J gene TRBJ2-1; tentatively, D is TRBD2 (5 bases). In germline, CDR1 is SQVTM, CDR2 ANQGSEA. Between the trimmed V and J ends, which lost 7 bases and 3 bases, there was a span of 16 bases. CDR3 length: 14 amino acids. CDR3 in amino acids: CSASGLVDYNEQFF. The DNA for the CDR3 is TGCAGCGCCTCTGGACTTGTAGACTACAATGAGCAGTTCTTC.

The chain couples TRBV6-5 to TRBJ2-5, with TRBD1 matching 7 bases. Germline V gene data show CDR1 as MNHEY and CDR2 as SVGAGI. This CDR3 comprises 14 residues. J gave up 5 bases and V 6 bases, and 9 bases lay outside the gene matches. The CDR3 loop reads CASRLTGALETQYF. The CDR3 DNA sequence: TGTGCCAGCAGGCTAACAGGGGCGCTGGAGACCCAGTACTTC.

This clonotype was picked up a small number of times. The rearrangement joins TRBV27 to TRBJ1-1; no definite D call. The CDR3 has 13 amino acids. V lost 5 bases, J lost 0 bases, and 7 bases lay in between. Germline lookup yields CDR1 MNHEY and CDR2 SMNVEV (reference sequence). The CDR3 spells CASSPRMNTEAFF. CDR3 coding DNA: TGTGCCAGCAGTCCCCGTATGAACACTGAAGCTTTCTTT.